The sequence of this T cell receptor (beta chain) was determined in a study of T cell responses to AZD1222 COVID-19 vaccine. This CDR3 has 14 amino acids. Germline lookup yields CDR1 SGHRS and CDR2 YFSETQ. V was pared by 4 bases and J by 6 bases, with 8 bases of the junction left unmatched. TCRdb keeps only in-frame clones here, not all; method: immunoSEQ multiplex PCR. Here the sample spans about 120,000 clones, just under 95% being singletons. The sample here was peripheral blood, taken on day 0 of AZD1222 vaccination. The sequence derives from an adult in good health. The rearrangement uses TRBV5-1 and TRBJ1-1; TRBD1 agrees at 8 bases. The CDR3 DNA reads TGCGCCAGCAGCCCCGGGACAGGAATTTCTGAAGCTTTCTTT. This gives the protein CASSPGTGISEAFF.